This T cell receptor beta chain was captured in a study of blood T cell repertoires in COVID-19 (dated by TCRdb to the early 2020s). For context, the study as a whole: Collaborator samples came from the United States, Italy and Spain and covered acute and convalescent phases of COVID-19. The material from the prospective study consisted of cDNA or gDNA derived from T cells, B-cell-depleted T cells, or PBMCs. The dataset comprised deeply sampled blood TCRbeta repertoires from subjects exposed to, actively infected with, or recovered from COVID-19. The repertoires were released in a freely available public database meant as a resource for research on the immune response to SARS-CoV-2. The samples were drawn from two sources: the first 160 participants of the ongoing ImmuneRACE study, and 950 to 1,500 subjects contributed by 6 global collaborators. Nearly every sample came with metadata listing a de-identified subject ID, COVID-19 status, age in years and sex. Where HLA class I and class II types were available, the types were taken from metadata supplied by the sample provider, not from assay-based typing. Here is what the overall study found, with its caveats: The quantity of clinical and demographic metadata differed by source and by participant and was supplied without curation.

Looking up the germline V gene yields CDR1 SGHTA and CDR2 FQGNSA. Ends trimmed: V by 5 bases, J by 2 bases; bases unmatched to a gene: 8. The CDR3 runs 16 amino acids, cysteine and phenylalanine included. This entry keeps only the CDR3 DNA: 48 bases, framed from base 1. The collaborating institutions used their own protocols to collect whole blood in K2EDTA tubes. For TCRbeta analysis, collaborators shipped samples in one of three forms: frozen whole blood, isolated PBMCs, or DNA extracted from either of those sample types. The sample holds a few counts of this clone. The target of this receptor is not known. No qualities accompany the bases; no much larger clone lies one base away. TCRbeta CDR3 regions were amplified from genomic DNA using the immunoSEQ Assay, a bias-controlled multiplex PCR. Regarding the original processing steps: The number of nucleated cells in each sample was estimated from the amplification of reference gene primers within the assay. To quantify the absolute abundance of each unique TCRbeta CDR3 rearrangement, sequence reads were collapsed and filtered. Productive Simpson clonality was computed per sample as the square root of Simpson's diversity index over productive rearrangements. Drawn from immuneACCESS, this table holds only the in-frame rearrangements with V and J called that TCRdb kept. Clones are partly lost; checked studies trace under half to an unresolved V gene and leave the rest unexplained. V, J and clone size reflect that table, while D and trimming were determined from the DNA. This sample gives around 50,000 clones in total; approximately 80% of them show up just once. The biggest ten clones account for roughly 7.7% of the sample.

The sequencing input was peripheral blood. Rearrangement joined TRBV7-2 to TRBJ2-7, and TRBD2 matches 11 of the central bases. This receptor was obtained from a man aged 35-49 years with acute or convalescent COVID-19. The bases read TGTGCCAGCAGCCCGACGCTAGCGGGGGGACCCTACGAGCAGTACTTC. This gives the protein CASSPTLAGGPYEQYF.